This T cell receptor (beta chain) is drawn from a study of control samples from healthy donors and cancer patients. The V and J ends lost 4 bases and 0 bases, in that order; junction bases with no gene match: 2. CDR1 and CDR2 (germline): LGHDT, YNNKEL (reference sequence). The CDR3 runs 15 residues. Here immunoSEQ multiplex PCR was the method, and the copy in TCRdb shows in-frame clones only, minus some. The repertoire holds about 200,000 clones, with about 89% as singletons. The rearrangement joins TRBV3-1 (or the pseudogene TRBV3-2) to TRBJ1-3, with 8 bases identical to TRBD1. Material for sequencing was blood. The clonotype was recovered from a man younger than 45 in good health. CDR3: CASSPGQASGNTIYF. The CDR3 DNA sequence: TGTGCCAGCAGCCCGGGACAGGCCTCTGGAAACACCATATATTTT.